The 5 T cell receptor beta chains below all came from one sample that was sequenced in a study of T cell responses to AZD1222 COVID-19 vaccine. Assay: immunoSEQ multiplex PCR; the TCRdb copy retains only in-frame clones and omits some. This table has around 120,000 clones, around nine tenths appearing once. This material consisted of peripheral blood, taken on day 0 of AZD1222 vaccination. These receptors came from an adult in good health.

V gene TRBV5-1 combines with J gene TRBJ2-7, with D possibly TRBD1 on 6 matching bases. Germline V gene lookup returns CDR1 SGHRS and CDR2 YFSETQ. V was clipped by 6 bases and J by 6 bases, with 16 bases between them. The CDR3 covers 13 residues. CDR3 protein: CASKPELGGEQYF. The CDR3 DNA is TGCGCCAGCAAACCGGAGTTAGGGGGCGAGCAGTACTTC.

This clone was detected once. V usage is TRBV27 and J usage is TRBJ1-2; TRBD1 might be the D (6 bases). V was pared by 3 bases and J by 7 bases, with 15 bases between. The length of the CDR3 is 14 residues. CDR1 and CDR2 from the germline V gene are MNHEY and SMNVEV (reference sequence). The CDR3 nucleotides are TGTGCCAGCAGTTTGCGGGGGGCGGAGGGTGGCTACACCTTC. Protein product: CASSLRGAEGGYTF.

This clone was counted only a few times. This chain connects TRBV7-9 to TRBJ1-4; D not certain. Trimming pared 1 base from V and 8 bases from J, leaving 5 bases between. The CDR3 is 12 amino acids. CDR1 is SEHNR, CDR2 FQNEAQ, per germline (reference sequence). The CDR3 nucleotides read TGTGCCAGCAGCTTAGGACGGGAAAAACTGTTTTTT. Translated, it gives CASSLGREKLFF.

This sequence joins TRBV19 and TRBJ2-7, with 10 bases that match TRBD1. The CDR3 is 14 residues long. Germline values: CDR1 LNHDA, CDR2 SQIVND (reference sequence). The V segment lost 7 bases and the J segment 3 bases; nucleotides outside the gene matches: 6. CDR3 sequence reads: CASTKTGGGYEQYF. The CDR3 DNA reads TGTGCCAGTACTAAGACAGGGGGCGGCTACGAGCAGTACTTC.

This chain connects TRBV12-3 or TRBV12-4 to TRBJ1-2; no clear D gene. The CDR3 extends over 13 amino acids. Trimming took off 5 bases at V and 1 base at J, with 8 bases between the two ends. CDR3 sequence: CASSKTDNYGYTF. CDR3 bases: TGTGCCAGCAGTAAGACGGATAACTATGGCTACACCTTC.